The rows below give T cell receptor beta chains drawn from one sample of a study of control samples from healthy donors and cancer patients. The table came from immunoSEQ multiplex PCR; TCRdb's copy has only in-frame clones and leaves some out. Seen here are about 170,000 clones, 91% observed once, and the top ten hold more than 1.3%. Sequenced material: blood. The source of these receptors is a young woman in good health. The CDR3 runs from the conserved cysteine through the conserved F or W. The D gene is left open where the match is weak. Rows may omit the clone size; those that give it use once, few, many or a size class.

CDR3	DNA	D	J	size	V
CAARTGTYEQYF	TGTGCCGCCCGGACAGGAACCTACGAGCAGTACTTC	TRBD1	TRBJ2-7	once	TRBV6-5
CASRRQGDEQYF	TGTGCCAGCAGGCGACAGGGCGACGAGCAGTACTTC	TRBD1	TRBJ2-7	.	TRBV2
CASSFSGRGETQYF	TGTGCCAGCAGCTTTAGCGGGAGGGGGGAGACCCAGTACTTC	TRBD2	TRBJ2-5	.	TRBV7-2
CASSQGNEQFF	TGTGCCAGCAGCCAGGGAAATGAGCAGTTCTTC	.	TRBJ2-1	.	TRBV12-3/TRBV12-4
CASSYSRTGMNTEAFF	TGTGCCAGCAGTTATTCTCGGACAGGTATGAACACTGAAGCTTTCTTT	TRBD1	TRBJ1-1	once	TRBV6-5
CASRTTGSSYEQYF	TGTGCCAGCAGGACGACAGGATCCTCCTACGAGCAGTACTTC	.	TRBJ2-7	.	TRBV2
CASSLDSPNTEAFF	TGTGCCAGCAGCTTAGACAGCCCGAACACTGAAGCTTTCTTT	.	TRBJ1-1	.	TRBV7-9
CASSIQYDEKLFF	TGTGCCAGTAGTATACAATACGATGAAAAACTGTTTTTT	.	TRBJ1-4	.	TRBV19
CASSFWTSGGYNEQFF	TGTGCCAGCAGCTTCTGGACTAGCGGGGGGTACAATGAGCAGTTCTTC	TRBD2	TRBJ2-1	.	TRBV7-9
CASLTDYNEQFF	TGTGCCAGCTTGACAGATTACAATGAGCAGTTCTTC	.	TRBJ2-1	.	TRBV28
CAWSRDWNNSPLHF	TGTGCCTGGAGTAGGGACTGGAATAATTCACCCCTCCACTTT	.	TRBJ1-6	once	TRBV30
CASSRTGDSGNTIYF	TGTGCCAGCAGCCGGACAGGGGACTCTGGAAACACCATATATTTT	TRBD1	TRBJ1-3	.	TRBV7-9
CASSLATGLAGVNEQFF	TGTGCCAGCAGCTTGGCTACGGGACTAGCGGGAGTCAATGAGCAGTTCTTC	TRBD2	TRBJ2-1	.	TRBV5-5
CASSASGGADTQYF	TGTGCCAGCAGCGCTAGCGGGGGGGCTGATACGCAGTATTTT	TRBD2	TRBJ2-3	.	TRBV6-4
CASSPNQGDTQYF	TGTGCCAGCTCACCAAATCAGGGGGATACGCAGTATTTT	.	TRBJ2-3	.	TRBV18
CASSFGTSIHIYEQYF	TGTGCCAGCAGTTTCGGGACTAGCATTCATATCTACGAGCAGTACTTC	TRBD2	TRBJ2-7	.	TRBV28
CASSIGRGRVQPQHF	TGTGCCAGTAGTATCGGGAGGGGGCGCGTCCAGCCCCAGCATTTT	TRBD1	TRBJ1-5	.	TRBV19
CASSERQDPTDTQYF	TGTGCCAGCAGTGAAAGACAGGACCCCACAGATACGCAGTATTTT	.	TRBJ2-3	.	TRBV25-1
CASSPGQGYSPLHF	TGTGCCAGTAGTCCCGGACAGGGCTATTCACCCCTCCACTTT	TRBD1	TRBJ1-6	.	TRBV19
CASRGTSGTGELFF	TGTGCCAGCAGGGGGACTAGCGGGACCGGGGAGCTGTTTTTT	TRBD2	TRBJ2-2	few	TRBV7-3
CASSGQGFIQYF	TGTGCCAGCAGTGGACAGGGCTTCATTCAGTACTTC	TRBD1	TRBJ2-4	.	TRBV12-3/TRBV12-4
CAISGGYNSPLHF	TGTGCCATCAGTGGGGGGTATAATTCACCCCTCCACTTT	.	TRBJ1-6	.	TRBV10-3
CASSVQGDNSPLHF	TGTGCCAGCAGCGTACAGGGGGACAATTCACCCCTCCACTTT	TRBD1	TRBJ1-6	.	TRBV9
CASSPGLAGTGETQYF	TGTGCCAGCAGCCCTGGACTAGCGGGGACGGGGGAGACCCAGTACTTC	TRBD2	TRBJ2-5	.	TRBV6-2/TRBV6-3
CASSGGASTDTQYF	TGTGCCAGCAGCGGGGGGGCCAGCACAGATACGCAGTATTTT	TRBD2	TRBJ2-3	few	TRBV27
CASSLAEGKNTEAFF	TGCGCCAGCAGCTTGGCCGAGGGTAAGAACACTGAAGCTTTCTTT	.	TRBJ1-1	.	TRBV5-1
CASSYSWDRTYEQYF	TGTGCCAGCAGTTACTCATGGGACAGGACCTACGAGCAGTACTTC	TRBD1	TRBJ2-7	.	TRBV6-5
CASSLVRQGRGEQYF	TGTGCCAGCAGTTTAGTCCGACAGGGGCGCGGCGAGCAGTACTTC	TRBD1	TRBJ2-7	.	TRBV28
CASSDTWYQPQHF	TGTGCCAGCAGCGACACCTGGTATCAGCCCCAGCATTTT	.	TRBJ1-5	.	TRBV27
CASSLDKDYGYTF	TGTGCCAGCAGCTTAGATAAAGATTATGGCTACACCTTC	.	TRBJ1-2	.	TRBV11-3
CASRDGLAGGPTDTQYF	TGTGCCAGCAGGGACGGTTTAGCGGGAGGGCCCACAGATACGCAGTATTTT	TRBD2	TRBJ2-3	.	TRBV28
CASSLGGGYGYTF	TGTGCCAGCAGCTTAGGGGGGGGCTATGGCTACACCTTC	.	TRBJ1-2	.	TRBV7-2
CASSHRTGDNEKLFF	TGTGCCAGCAGCCATCGGACAGGGGATAATGAAAAACTGTTTTTT	TRBD1	TRBJ1-4	.	TRBV6-5
CARSLMRQNNYGYTF	TGTGCCAGAAGCTTGATGCGACAGAATAACTATGGCTACACCTTC	.	TRBJ1-2	once	TRBV5-3
CASSLSTGPYNEQFF	TGTGCCAGCAGTTTATCGACAGGCCCCTACAATGAGCAGTTCTTC	.	TRBJ2-1	.	TRBV27
CASRNDRASGNTIYF	TGTGCCAGCAGGAACGACAGGGCCTCTGGAAACACCATATATTTT	TRBD1	TRBJ1-3	.	TRBV27
CSGGDRGGGYTF	TGCAGCGGTGGGGACAGGGGAGGAGGCTACACCTTC	TRBD1	TRBJ1-2	.	TRBV29-1
CASSPPDSSGNTIYF	TGTGCCAGCTCACCACCGGACAGTTCTGGAAACACCATATATTTT	.	TRBJ1-3	.	TRBV18
CASSQAQTSGYYEQYF	TGCGCCAGCAGCCAAGCCCAGACTAGCGGGTACTACGAGCAGTACTTC	TRBD2	TRBJ2-7	.	TRBV4-3
CASRADRSNQPQHF	TGTGCCAGCAGAGCCGACAGGAGCAATCAGCCCCAGCATTTT	.	TRBJ1-5	.	TRBV2
CASSQDRDRPSYEQYF	TGTGCCAGCAGCCAAGATCGGGACCGTCCATCCTACGAGCAGTACTTC	.	TRBJ2-7	.	TRBV3-1/TRBV3-2
CASSLGGKGEGKLFF	TGTGCCAGCAGCTTAGGTGGAAAGGGGGAAGGAAAACTGTTTTTT	.	TRBJ1-4	.	TRBV7-6
CASSGGINYNEQFF	TGTGCCAGCTCAGGCGGGATAAACTACAATGAGCAGTTCTTC	.	TRBJ2-1	.	TRBV18
CASSQSGSYNSPLHF	TGTGCCAGCAGCCAATCGGGCTCCTATAATTCACCCCTCCACTTT	.	TRBJ1-6	.	TRBV16
CASSLAASNQPQHF	TGTGCCAGCAGCTTAGCGGCTAGCAATCAGCCCCAGCATTTT	.	TRBJ1-5	.	TRBV7-2
CASHRDRRTEAFF	TGTGCCAGTCACCGGGACAGGAGGACTGAAGCTTTCTTT	TRBD1	TRBJ1-1	.	TRBV12-3/TRBV12-4
CASSLAPQNTGELFF	TGCGCCAGCAGCTTGGCCCCGCAGAACACCGGGGAGCTGTTTTTT	.	TRBJ2-2	.	TRBV5-1
CASSLRQNTEAFF	TGTGCCAGCAGTCTCAGACAGAACACTGAAGCTTTCTTT	.	TRBJ1-1	.	TRBV12-3/TRBV12-4
CASSADRGITEAFF	TGTGCCAGCTCAGCGGACAGGGGGATCACTGAAGCTTTCTTT	TRBD1	TRBJ1-1	.	TRBV18
CASSLAGTNYGYTF	TGTGCCAGTAGTTTGGCAGGGACTAACTATGGCTACACCTTC	.	TRBJ1-2	.	TRBV19
CASSLGGTSYEQYF	TGTGCCAGCAGCTTAGGAGGGACCTCCTACGAGCAGTACTTC	.	TRBJ2-7	.	TRBV7-2
CASSQYGYTF	TGTGCCAGCAGCCAGTATGGCTACACCTTC	.	TRBJ1-2	once	TRBV7-9
CASSATSGGTDTQYF	TGTGCCAGCAGTGCGACTAGCGGGGGGACAGATACGCAGTATTTT	TRBD2	TRBJ2-3	.	TRBV6-4